This T cell receptor beta chain emerged from a study of T cells after yellow fever vaccination (dated by TCRdb to 2018 to 2020). Regarding the research as a whole: The SMART-Seq v4 Ultra Low Input RNA kit was used to prepare libraries from fractions with low cell numbers. Blood was collected at multiple timepoints before and after primary and secondary immunization, and bulk PBMC replicates and cell subsets were isolated. To follow T-cell clones before and after primary and booster YFV17D yellow fever vaccination, bulk TCR alpha and beta repertoires were sequenced over time. Two healthy male donors, one aged 18 to 30 and one aged 30 to 40 years, were included in the cohort. What the authors observed across the whole study: Compared with the primary T-cell response, the secondary T-cell response was weaker but faster, peaking on day 5 rather than day 15. Only two donors were included in the study, so the extent to which the findings can be generalized is limited. A small share of clonotypes was detected in both CD4 and CD8 compartments, with the overlap likely arising from convergent recombination. FACS-sorted repertoires could contain abundant contaminating clonotypes from the bulk population, so computational filtering was required. Most clones expanded after primary vaccination were re-detected after the booster (around 96% of CD4 and roughly 85% of CD8), suggesting broad memory maintenance.

The treatment or condition label, read with the paper, signifies: live attenuated yellow fever vaccine strain. At each blood-draw timepoint, two biological replicates of bulk PBMCs were collected. A standard Ficoll-Paque protocol was used to isolate PBMCs from peripheral blood. RNA was extracted with TriZol from bulk PBMCs, CD4 and CD8 fractions, and dextramer-positive and dextramer-negative fractions. TCR cDNA was synthesized by 5'RACE template switching, through which a universal primer site and unique molecular identifiers were introduced. Priming of cDNA synthesis was performed from both the TCR alpha and TCR beta constant segments. Two PCR steps were used to amplify libraries, with sample barcodes and sequencing adapters being added in the second step. Libraries were sequenced on Illumina HiSeq 2500 (2x100 bp) or NovaSeq (2x150 bp). For the original study's pipeline: MIGEC handled demultiplexing of reads and collapsing into UMI consensus sequences, while MiXCR performed V(D)J alignment. Clonotypes responding to the vaccine were identified with edgeR on replicate PBMC samples, with the criteria of FDR below 0.01 and a log2 fold change above 5 up to day 15. Bulk clonotypes were assigned CD4 or CD8 identity according to which sequenced CD4 or CD8 repertoire held them at higher abundance. The raw public reads went through TCRdb reprocessing: fastp at Q25, MiXCR clone calling, in-frame beta chains kept. Rows with one shared CDR3 protein collapse into an entry with the most common genes and DNA. What appears here as the V and J calls and clone size reflects TCRdb's work, not the paper's. In all, the sample holds 450,000 to 650,000 distinct CDR3 sequences, and 20% to 25% of those were seen once. The biggest ten clones account for 16% of the sample.

As to this clonotype: The antigen this receptor binds is unknown. No quality values exist for individual bases; no much larger clone is one base distant.

The CDR3 sequence holds 15 residues, the cysteine and phenylalanine included. Only the CDR3 DNA is retained, 45 bases long and in frame from the first base. After removal of 7 bases from V and 3 bases from J, the junction retains 15 bases not matched to a gene. The germline V gene gives CDR1 as SQVTM and CDR2 as ANQGSEA. The material sequenced was PBMCs, taken approximately 22 days after the first yellow fever vaccination. The TCR sequence derives from a man younger than 30 who received the YFV17D yellow fever vaccine. In this chain, TRBV29-1 is recombined with TRBJ2-7, and TRBD2 aligns with 7 junction nucleotides. The CDR3 protein: CSAVLRGGEHYEQYF. The nucleotides read TGCAGCGCCGTACTTCGCGGGGGTGAACACTACGAGCAGTACTTC.